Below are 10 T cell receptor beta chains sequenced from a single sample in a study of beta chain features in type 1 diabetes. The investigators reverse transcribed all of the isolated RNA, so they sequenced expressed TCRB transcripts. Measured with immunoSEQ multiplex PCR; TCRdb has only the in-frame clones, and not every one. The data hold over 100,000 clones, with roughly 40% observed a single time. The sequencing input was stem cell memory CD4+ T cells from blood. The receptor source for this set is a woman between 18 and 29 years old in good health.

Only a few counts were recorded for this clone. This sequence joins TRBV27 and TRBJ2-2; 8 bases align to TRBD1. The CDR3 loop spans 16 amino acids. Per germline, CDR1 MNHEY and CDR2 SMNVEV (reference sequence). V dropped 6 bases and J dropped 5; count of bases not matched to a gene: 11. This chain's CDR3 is CASSARPGQDTGELFF. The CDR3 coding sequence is TGTGCCAGCAGCGCCAGGCCGGGACAGGATACCGGGGAGCTGTTTTTT.

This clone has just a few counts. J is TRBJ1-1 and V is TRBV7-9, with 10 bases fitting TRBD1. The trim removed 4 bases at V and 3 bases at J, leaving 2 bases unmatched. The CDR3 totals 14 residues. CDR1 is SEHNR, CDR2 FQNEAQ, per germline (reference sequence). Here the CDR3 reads CASSSGQGHTEAFF. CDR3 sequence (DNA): TGTGCCAGCAGCTCGGGACAGGGGCACACTGAAGCTTTCTTT.

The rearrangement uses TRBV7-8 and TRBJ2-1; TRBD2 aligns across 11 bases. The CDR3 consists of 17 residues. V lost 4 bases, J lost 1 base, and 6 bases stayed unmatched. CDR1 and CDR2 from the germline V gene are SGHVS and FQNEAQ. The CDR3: CASSYGRLAGSYNEQFF. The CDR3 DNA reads TGTGCCAGCAGCTATGGCCGACTAGCGGGATCCTACAATGAGCAGTTCTTC.

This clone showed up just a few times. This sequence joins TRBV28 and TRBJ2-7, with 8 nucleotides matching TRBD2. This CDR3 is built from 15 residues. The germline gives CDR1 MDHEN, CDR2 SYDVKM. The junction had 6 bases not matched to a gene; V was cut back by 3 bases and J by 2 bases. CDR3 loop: CASSFTLAGTYEQYF. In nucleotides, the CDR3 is TGTGCCAGCAGTTTTACCCTAGCGGGCACCTACGAGCAGTACTTC.

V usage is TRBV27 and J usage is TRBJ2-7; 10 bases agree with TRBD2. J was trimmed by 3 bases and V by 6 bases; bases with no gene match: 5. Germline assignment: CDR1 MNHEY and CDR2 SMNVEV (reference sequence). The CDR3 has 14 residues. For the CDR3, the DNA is TGTGCCAGCAGCCTACGGACTAGCGGCTACGAGCAGTACTTC. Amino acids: CASSLRTSGYEQYF.

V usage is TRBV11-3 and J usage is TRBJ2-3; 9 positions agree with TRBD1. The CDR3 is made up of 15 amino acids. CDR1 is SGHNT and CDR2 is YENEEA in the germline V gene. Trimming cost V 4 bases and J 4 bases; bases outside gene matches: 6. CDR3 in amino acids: CASSSQGQGPDTQYF. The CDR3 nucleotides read TGTGCCAGCAGCTCTCAGGGACAGGGTCCAGATACGCAGTATTTT.

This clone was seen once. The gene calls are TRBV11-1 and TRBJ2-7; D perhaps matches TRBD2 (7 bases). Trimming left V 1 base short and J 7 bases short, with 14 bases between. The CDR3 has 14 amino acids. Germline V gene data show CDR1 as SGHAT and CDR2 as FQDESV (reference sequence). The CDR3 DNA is TGTGCCAGCAGCTTAGATGGGGGGGCGCGGGAGCAGTACTTC. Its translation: CASSLDGGAREQYF.

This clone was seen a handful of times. The CDR3 sequence: CAIKEDGTGELFF. The CDR3 DNA reads as TGTGCCATCAAGGAGGACGGCACCGGGGAGCTGTTTTTT. The chain links TRBV10-3 to TRBJ2-2, with a weak D call TRBD2 (5 bases). The CDR3 is 13 residues long. Trimming stripped 7 bases from V and 4 bases from J, with 10 bases between. The germline gives CDR1 ENHRY, CDR2 SYGVKD.

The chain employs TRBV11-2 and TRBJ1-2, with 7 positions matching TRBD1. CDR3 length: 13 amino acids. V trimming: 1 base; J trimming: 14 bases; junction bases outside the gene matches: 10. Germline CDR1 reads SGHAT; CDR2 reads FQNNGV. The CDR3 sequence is CASSLGTTGLSTF. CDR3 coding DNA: TGTGCCAGCAGCTTAGGGACGACAGGGTTATCAACCTTC.

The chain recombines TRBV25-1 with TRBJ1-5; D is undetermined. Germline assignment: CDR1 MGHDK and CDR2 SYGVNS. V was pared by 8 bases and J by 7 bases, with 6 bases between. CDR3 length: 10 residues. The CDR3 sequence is CASGRQPQHF. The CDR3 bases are TGTGCCAGCGGGCGACAGCCCCAGCATTTT.